This T cell receptor (beta chain) derives from a study of cytomegalovirus exposure and HLA in healthy donors. Across the study: The 100 to 150 validation repertoires and the 666 first-cohort repertoires shared a platform, a later analysis reported.

General study points: 150 to 200 TCR beta chains were listed as cytomegalovirus-associated. In vitro assays verified that three CMV-associated chains recognized CMV antigens specifically.

Assay: immunoSEQ multiplex PCR; the TCRdb copy retains only in-frame clones and omits some. The table has 150,000 to 250,000 clones, 80% to 90% seen once. About this clone itself: Its antigen is not known.

There are 18 residues in the CDR3. V was clipped by 4 bases and J by 3 bases, with 22 bases between them. Germline V gives CDR1 MGHRA, CDR2 YSYEKL. The donors were members of the validation cohort, which comprised 90 to 150 subjects and was separate from the first cohort of several hundred subjects. The J gene is TRBJ1-5, the V gene TRBV4-1; D perhaps matches TRBD1 (6 bases). The receptor was isolated from a young woman in good health and CMV-seronegative. Material for sequencing was PBMCs. In DNA form, the CDR3 reads TGCGCCAGCAGCCTTTCCACTGACGCAGGGGTCCCCAATCAGCCCCAGCATTTT. This codes for CASSLSTDAGVPNQPQHF.